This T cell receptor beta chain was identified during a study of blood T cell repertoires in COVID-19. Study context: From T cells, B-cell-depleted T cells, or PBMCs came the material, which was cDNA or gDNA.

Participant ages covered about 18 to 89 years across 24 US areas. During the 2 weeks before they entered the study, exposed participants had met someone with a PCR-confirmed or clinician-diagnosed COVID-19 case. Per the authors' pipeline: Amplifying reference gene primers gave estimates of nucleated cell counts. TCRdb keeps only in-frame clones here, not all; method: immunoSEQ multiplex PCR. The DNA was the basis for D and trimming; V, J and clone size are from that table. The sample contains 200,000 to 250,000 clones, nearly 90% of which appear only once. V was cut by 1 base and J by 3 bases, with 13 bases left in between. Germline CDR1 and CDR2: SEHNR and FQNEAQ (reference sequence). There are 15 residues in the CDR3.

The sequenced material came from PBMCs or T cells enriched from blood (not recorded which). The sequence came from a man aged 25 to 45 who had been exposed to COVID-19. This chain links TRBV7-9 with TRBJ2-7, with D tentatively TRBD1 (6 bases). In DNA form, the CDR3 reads TGTGCCAGCAGCTTAGAGGCAGGGGCGGGCTACGAGCAGTACTTC. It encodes CASSLEAGAGYEQYF. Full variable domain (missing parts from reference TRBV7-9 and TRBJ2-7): DTGVSQNPRHKITKRGQNVTFRCDPISEHNRLYWYRQTLGQGPEFLTYFQNEAQLEKSRLLSDRFSAERPKGSFSTLEIQRTEQGDSAMYLCASSLEAGAGYEQYFGPGTRLTVT.